This T cell receptor beta chain was profiled in a study of cytomegalovirus exposure and HLA in healthy donors. Findings of the study overall: Later on, an analysis showed TCR association rates differing by HLA locus, with DRB1 the most and HLA-C the fewest.

V lost 4 bases and J lost 8, with 12 bases in between. Germline V CDR1 and CDR2: MNHEY, SMNVEV (reference sequence). The CDR3 runs 14 residues. The PCR made use of 60 Vbeta and 13 Jbeta primers. Using immunoSEQ multiplex PCR, the repertoire was profiled, and TCRdb retains in-frame clones only, with some absent. This table has some 110,000 clones, 75% to 85% appearing once. At the time of sampling, donors were nominally healthy, though unrecorded immune exposures were likely. The sample holds a few counts of this clone. Its specificity is unknown. Material: PBMCs. The chain is built from TRBV27 and TRBJ1-6; D perhaps matches TRBD1 (5 bases). This TCR derives from a man aged 40-49 years in good health and CMV-seronegative. The CDR3 reads CASSWVWGDSPLHF. In DNA form, the CDR3 reads TGTGCCAGCAGTTGGGTGTGGGGGGATTCACCCCTCCACTTT.